What follows are 7 T cell receptor beta chains derived from one specimen sequenced in a study of blood T cell repertoires in COVID-19. The repertoire was sequenced with immunoSEQ multiplex PCR; TCRdb's copy has only in-frame clones and lacks some. The sample lists roughly 57,000 clones, approximately 80% occurring once. Sequencing used peripheral blood. All receptors come from a man aged 25 to 40 with COVID-19, enrolled during active disease.

V usage is TRBV6-1 and J usage is TRBJ2-2, with 10 bases lining up with TRBD1. Germline trimming cut 4 bases from V and 7 bases from J; bases unmatched to any gene: 12. Germline lookup yields CDR1 MNHNS and CDR2 SASEGT. This CDR3 is built from 17 residues. The CDR3 nucleotides read TGTGCCAGCAGTGTACAGATGACAGGGGGCCGGATCGGGGAGCTGTTTTTT. Its protein product is CASSVQMTGGRIGELFF.

The chain employs TRBV6-6 and TRBJ2-3; tentative D call: TRBD1 (5 bases). Per the germline V gene, CDR1 is MNHNY and CDR2 is SVGAGI (reference sequence). V shed 7 bases and J shed 1 base, with 15 bases lying between them. CDR3 length equals 15 residues. Here the CDR3 DNA reads TGTGCCAGCACCAACAGGAAGGGGCGCACAGATACGCAGTATTTT. It codes for CASTNRKGRTDTQYF.

The rearrangement uses TRBV27 and TRBJ2-2, with TRBD2 matching over 7 bases. Germline V CDR1 and CDR2: MNHEY, SMNVEV (reference sequence). After removal of 3 bases from V and 0 bases from J, the junction contained 1 base not matched to a gene. The CDR3 consists of 15 residues. The CDR3: CASSFGGTNTGELFF. The CDR3 nucleotides read TGTGCCAGCAGTTTCGGGGGGACGAACACCGGGGAGCTGTTTTTT.

The rearrangement joins TRBV2 to TRBJ2-2; 7 bases fit TRBD2. CDR1 is SNHLY and CDR2 is FYNNEI in the germline V gene. This CDR3 contains 14 residues. J was trimmed by 0 bases and V by 7 bases; bases with no gene match: 2. The CDR3 DNA reads TGTGCCAGCACCGGACTAGCGAACACCGGGGAGCTGTTTTTT. This translates into CASTGLANTGELFF.

The rearrangement links TRBV9 to TRBJ2-7, with a weak D call TRBD2 (6 bases). Germline CDR1 reads SGDLS; CDR2 reads YYNGEE. The CDR3 sequence is 16 residues long. V dropped 4 bases and J dropped 7 bases, with 24 bases sitting between them. The CDR3 loop reads CASSPRGGRIQLEQYF. CDR3 in DNA: TGTGCCAGCAGCCCCCGTGGAGGGAGGATTCAGTTGGAGCAGTACTTC.

V and J are TRBV28 and TRBJ2-1, with 10 nucleotides matching TRBD2. The V gene's germline CDR1 is MDHEN and CDR2 SYDVKM. This CDR3 contains 12 residues. Germline trimming cut 8 bases from V and 11 bases from J; bases unmatched to any gene: 6. CDR3 nucleotides: TGTGCCAGCGACCGGACTAGCGGTAAGCAGTTCTTC. This codes for CASDRTSGKQFF.

This sequence joins TRBV28 and TRBJ2-7, with D tentatively TRBD2 (6 bases). Germline CDR1 reads MDHEN; CDR2 reads SYDVKM. The V gene lost 6 bases and the J gene lost 7 bases, with 22 bases spanning the gap. This CDR3 is built from 15 residues. The CDR3 protein is CASSYRGLRQLEQYF. The CDR3 DNA follows: TGTGCCAGCAGCTACCGGGGACTCCGTCAATTGGAGCAGTACTTC.